Below are 4 T cell receptor beta chains sequenced from a single sample in a study of T cell responses to AZD1222 COVID-19 vaccine. Generated by immunoSEQ multiplex PCR, the TCRdb table keeps only in-frame clones and is missing some. The table includes 200,000 to 250,000 clones, about 92% detected once. The sequencing used peripheral blood, collected on day 0 of MenACWY control vaccination. These receptor sequences come from an adult in good health.

This clone is a singleton in its sample. The genes are TRBV24-1 and TRBJ2-1, with 11 bases matching TRBD2. The CDR3 loop spans 16 amino acids. Trimming took 2 bases from V and 5 from J; bases not matched to a gene: 4. In germline, CDR1 is KGHDR, CDR2 SFDVKD. The CDR3, as DNA: TGTGCCACCAGTGATTCGGGACTAGCGGTAAACAATGAGCAGTTCTTC. This translates into CATSDSGLAVNNEQFF.

This chain connects TRBV28 to TRBJ1-4; no clear D gene. V shed 5 bases and J shed 7 bases, with 20 bases lying between them. CDR1 is MDHEN and CDR2 is SYDVKM in the germline V gene. The CDR3 loop spans 16 amino acids. In DNA form, the CDR3 reads TGTGCCAGCAGTACACGAAATTCCGTCCTCAGTGAAAAACTGTTTTTT. Its translation is CASSTRNSVLSEKLFF.

V is TRBV12-3 or TRBV12-4 and J is TRBJ2-5; 7 bases are a match to TRBD1. V shed 6 bases and J 2 bases; nucleotides not matched to a gene: 3. This CDR3 is 13 amino acids long. The CDR3: CASRRGRQETQYF. DNA for the CDR3: TGTGCCAGCAGGAGGGGGCGGCAAGAGACCCAGTACTTC.

This chain links TRBV29-1 with TRBJ1-2, with 8 bases identical to TRBD1. V was pared by 6 bases and J by 1 base, with 7 bases of the junction left unmatched. The CDR3 spans 14 residues. The V gene's germline CDR1 is SQVTM and CDR2 ANQGSEA. CDR3 residues: CSVKRTGSNYGYTF. The CDR3 nucleotides read TGCAGCGTCAAAAGGACAGGGAGTAACTATGGCTACACCTTC.